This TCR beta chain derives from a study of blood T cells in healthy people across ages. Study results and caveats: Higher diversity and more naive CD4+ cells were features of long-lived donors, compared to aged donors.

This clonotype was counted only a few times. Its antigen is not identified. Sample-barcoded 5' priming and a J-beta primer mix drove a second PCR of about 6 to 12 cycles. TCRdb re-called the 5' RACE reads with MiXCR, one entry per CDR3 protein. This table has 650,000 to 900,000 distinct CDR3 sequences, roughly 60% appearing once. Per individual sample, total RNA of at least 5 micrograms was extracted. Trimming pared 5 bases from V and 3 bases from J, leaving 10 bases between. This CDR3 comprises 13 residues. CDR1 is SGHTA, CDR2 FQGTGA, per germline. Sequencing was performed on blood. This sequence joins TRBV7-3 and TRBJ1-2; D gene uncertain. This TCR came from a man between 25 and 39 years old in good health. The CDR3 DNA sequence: TGTGCCAGCAGCCCAAATACGGACTATGGCTACACCTTC. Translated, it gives CASSPNTDYGYTF.